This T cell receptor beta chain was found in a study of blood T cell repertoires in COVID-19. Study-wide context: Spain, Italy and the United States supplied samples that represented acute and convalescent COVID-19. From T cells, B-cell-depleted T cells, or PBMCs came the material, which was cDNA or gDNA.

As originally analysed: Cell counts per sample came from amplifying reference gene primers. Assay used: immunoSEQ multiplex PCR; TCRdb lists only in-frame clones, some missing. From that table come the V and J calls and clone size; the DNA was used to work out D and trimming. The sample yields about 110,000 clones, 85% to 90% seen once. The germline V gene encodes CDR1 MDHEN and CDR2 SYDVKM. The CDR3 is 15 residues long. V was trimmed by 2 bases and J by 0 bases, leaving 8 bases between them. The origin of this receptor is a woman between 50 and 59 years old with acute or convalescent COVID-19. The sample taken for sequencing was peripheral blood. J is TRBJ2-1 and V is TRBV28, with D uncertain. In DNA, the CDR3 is TGTGCCAGCAGTTTACCGCAGGTCTCCTACAATGAGCAGTTCTTC. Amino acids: CASSLPQVSYNEQFF.